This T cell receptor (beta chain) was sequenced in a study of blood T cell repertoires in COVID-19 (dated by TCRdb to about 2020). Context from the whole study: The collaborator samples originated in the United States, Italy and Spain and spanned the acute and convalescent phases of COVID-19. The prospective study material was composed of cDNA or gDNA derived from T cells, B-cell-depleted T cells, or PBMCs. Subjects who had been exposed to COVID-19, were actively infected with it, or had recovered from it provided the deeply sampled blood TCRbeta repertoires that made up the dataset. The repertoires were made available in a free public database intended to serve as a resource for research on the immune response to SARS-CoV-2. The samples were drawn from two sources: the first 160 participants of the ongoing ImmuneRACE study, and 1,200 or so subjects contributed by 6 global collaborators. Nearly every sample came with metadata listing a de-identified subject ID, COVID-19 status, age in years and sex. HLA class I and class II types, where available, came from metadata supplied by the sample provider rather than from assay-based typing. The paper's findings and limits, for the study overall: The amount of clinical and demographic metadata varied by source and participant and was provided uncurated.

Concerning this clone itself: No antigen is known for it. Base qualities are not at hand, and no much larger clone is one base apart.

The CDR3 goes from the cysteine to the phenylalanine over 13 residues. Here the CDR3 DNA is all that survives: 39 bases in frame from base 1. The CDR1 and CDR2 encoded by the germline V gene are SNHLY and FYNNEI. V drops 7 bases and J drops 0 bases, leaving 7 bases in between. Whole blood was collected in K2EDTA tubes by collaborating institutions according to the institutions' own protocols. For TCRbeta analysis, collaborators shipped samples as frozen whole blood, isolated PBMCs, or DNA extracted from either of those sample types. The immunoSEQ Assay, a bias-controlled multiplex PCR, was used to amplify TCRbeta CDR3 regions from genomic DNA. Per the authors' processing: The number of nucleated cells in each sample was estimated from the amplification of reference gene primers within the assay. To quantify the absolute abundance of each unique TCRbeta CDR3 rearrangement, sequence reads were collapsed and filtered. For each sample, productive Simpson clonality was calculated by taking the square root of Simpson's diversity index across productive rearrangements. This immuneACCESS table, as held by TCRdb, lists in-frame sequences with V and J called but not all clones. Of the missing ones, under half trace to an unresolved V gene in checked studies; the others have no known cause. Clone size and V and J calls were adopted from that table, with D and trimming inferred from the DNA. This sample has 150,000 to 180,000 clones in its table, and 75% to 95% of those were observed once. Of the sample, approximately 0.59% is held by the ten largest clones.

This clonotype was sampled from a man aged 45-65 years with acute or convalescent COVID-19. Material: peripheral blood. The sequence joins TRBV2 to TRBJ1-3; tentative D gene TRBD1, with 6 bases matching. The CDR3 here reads CASNRDSGNTIYF. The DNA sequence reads TGTGCCAGCAACAGGGACTCTGGAAACACCATATATTTT.